This section outlines one TCR beta chain sequence together with its context. CDR1 and CDR2 (germline): SGDLS, YYNGEE. Trimming stripped 4 bases from V and 6 bases from J, with 20 bases between. This CDR3 has 15 amino acids. This record comes from a study of cytomegalovirus exposure and HLA in healthy donors. In the PCR, 60 Vbeta and 13 Jbeta primers were used. Measured with immunoSEQ multiplex PCR; TCRdb has only the in-frame clones, and not every one. Its clone listing holds about 42,000 clones. This sequence was found in a man aged 25-45 years in good health and CMV-seronegative. The chain carries TRBV9 and TRBJ2-7, with D hard to call. The specimen was PBMCs. In DNA form, the CDR3 reads TGTGCCAGCAGCCCCCAGTTGGGCTACAATGCCGAGCAGTACTTC. This encodes CASSPQLGYNAEQYF.